This T cell receptor (beta chain) was recovered during a study of cytomegalovirus exposure and HLA in healthy donors. Study-level findings and limits: Association of around 17,000 TCR beta sequences with HLA alleles was found at 0.05 false discovery rate in a later analysis.

Notes on this clone: Its antigen is unknown.

Use of 60 Vbeta and 13 Jbeta primers characterized the PCR. Sequenced by immunoSEQ multiplex PCR; TCRdb stores in-frame clones only, minus some. The sample has fewer than 200,000 clones, roughly 82% seen once. The source of this sequence is a girl aged 10-17 years in good health and CMV-seropositive. Input material: PBMCs.

The DNA for the CDR3 is TGTGCCAGCAGCCCGGGACAGACAATCTTAGACTATGGCTACACCTTC. This sequence encodes CASSPGQTILDYGYTF. This chain connects TRBV7-9 to TRBJ1-2, with 7 bases identical to TRBD1. CDR1 is SEHNR, CDR2 FQNEAQ, per germline (reference sequence). The junction had 12 bases not matched to a gene; V was cut back by 5 bases and J by 3 bases. This CDR3 is built from 16 residues.